The 25 T cell receptor beta chains below were found in one sample sequenced in a study of identical twins. TCRdb ran MiXCR on the 5' RACE reads and lists one entry per CDR3 protein. The sample shows 150,000 or so distinct CDR3 sequences, around 3.4% of them seen only once. Specimen: memory T cells sorted from blood. These receptors were taken from a man younger than 30 in good health.

This clonotype was recorded at least ten times. The rearrangement joins TRBV20-1 to TRBJ2-1, with TRBD2 matching 8 bases. The CDR3 spans 13 residues. The germline gives CDR1 DFQATT, CDR2 SNEGSKA (reference sequence). The J segment lost 7 bases and the V segment lost 5 bases, leaving 7 bases of the junction unmatched. As DNA, the CDR3 is TGCAGTGCTCAAGCGGGAGTTAAAAATGAGCAGTTCTTC. Translation gives CSAQAGVKNEQFF.

This clonotype was found many times. CDR3 DNA sequence: TGCGCCAGCAGCTTGAGGGACAGGGGGAACACTGAAGCTTTCTTT. Residues: CASSLRDRGNTEAFF. The V call is TRBV5-1, the J call TRBJ1-1; 10 bases match TRBD1. This CDR3 region has 15 residues. CDR1 SGHRS and CDR2 YFSETQ come from the germline V gene. V gave up 1 base and J gave up 1 base; unmatched junction bases: 1.

V usage is TRBV6-5 and J usage is TRBJ1-1; no clear D. V shed 2 bases and J shed 0 bases, with 10 bases lying between them. Germline values: CDR1 MNHEY, CDR2 SVGAGI. This CDR3 region has 15 residues. CDR3 residues: CASSYLQAMNTEAFF. DNA of the CDR3: TGTGCCAGCAGTTACCTCCAGGCTATGAACACTGAAGCTTTCTTT.

The V gene is TRBV1, the J gene TRBJ2-7; the D call TRBD1 from the table was never checked on the DNA. TRBV1 is termed a pseudogene. The CDR3 consists of 16 residues. CDR3 in amino acids: CTSSQAGTVSSYEQYV. In DNA form, the CDR3 reads TGCACCAGCAGCCAGGCCGGGACCGTAAGCTCCTACGAGCAGTACGTC.

This clonotype was recorded at least ten times. This rearrangement joins TRBV5-5 to TRBJ2-3; D possibly matches TRBD1 or TRBD2 (5 bases each). Germline values: CDR1 SGHKS, CDR2 YYEKEE (reference sequence). V lost 4 bases, J lost 2 bases, and 14 bases lay in between. CDR3 length equals 15 residues. The CDR3 nucleotides read TGTGCCAGCAGCCTCGAGGGACGAAACACAGATACGCAGTATTTT. Translating it yields CASSLEGRNTDTQYF. Using reference TRBV5-5 and TRBJ2-3 for the parts outside the CDR3, the full variable domain is DAGVTQSPTHLIKTRGQQVTLRCSPISGHKSVSWYQQVLGQGPQFIFQYYEKEERGRGNFPDRFSARQFPNYSSELNVNALLLGDSALYLCASSLEGRNTDTQYFGPGTRLTVL.

This clonotype was recorded a few times. The V gene is TRBV4-3, the J gene TRBJ2-3; TRBD2 matches at 10 bases. Germline CDR1 is LGHNA and CDR2 is YSLEER. V shed 2 bases, J shed 5 bases, and the junction held 7 bases outside the gene matches. The CDR3 loop spans 16 amino acids. The CDR3 bases are TGCGCCAGCAGCCAACTAGCGGGAGCCCGCGTAGATACGCAGTATTTT. Protein sequence: CASSQLAGARVDTQYF.

This clonotype was seen at least ten times. This rearrangement joins TRBV5-1 to TRBJ2-2, with a weak D call TRBD2 (6 bases). Germline V CDR1 and CDR2: SGHRS, YFSETQ. V lost 4 bases and J lost 0, with 10 bases in between. CDR3 length: 15 amino acids. In DNA, the CDR3 is TGCGCCAGCAGCGCGGGACTTCCGAACACCGGGGAGCTGTTTTTT. Its protein product is CASSAGLPNTGELFF.

This clonotype appeared many times. The chain combines TRBV10-3 with TRBJ2-1, with 7 bases aligning to TRBD2. The CDR3 totals 13 residues. V shed 7 bases and J 8 bases; nucleotides not matched to a gene: 8. Germline-derived CDR1 and CDR2 are ENHRY and SYGVKD. This chain's CDR3 is CAITLGTKDEQFF. The CDR3 coding sequence is TGTGCCATCACCCTCGGGACTAAAGATGAGCAGTTCTTC.

The table lists this clonotype with many counts. The chain has TRBV29-1 and TRBJ2-7; D remains ambiguous. Germline V gene lookup returns CDR1 SQVTM and CDR2 ANQGSEA. The CDR3 length is 13 residues. V was shortened by 0 bases and J by 4 bases, with 10 bases between the two germline ends. The DNA of the CDR3 is TGCAGCGTTGAAGATAGGGCTGGGTACGAGCAGTACTTC. It specifies CSVEDRAGYEQYF.

The table lists this clonotype with many counts. V and J are TRBV20-1 and TRBJ2-1, with 7 bases that match TRBD2. This CDR3 spans 14 amino acids. CDR1 is DFQATT and CDR2 is SNEGSKA in the germline V gene (reference sequence). The trim removed 5 bases at V and 4 bases at J, leaving 8 bases unmatched. CDR3 sequence (DNA): TGCAGTGCTCGCTCAGCGGGGAAATACAATGAGCAGTTCTTC. Protein: CSARSAGKYNEQFF.

This clonotype was detected ten times or more. The chain recombines TRBV27 with TRBJ2-7; no firm D call. Germline assignment: CDR1 MNHEY and CDR2 SMNVEV (reference sequence). Trimming took 8 bases from V and 7 from J, leaving 6 bases between them. The CDR3 runs 9 residues. This chain's CDR3 is CASAREQYV. The CDR3 DNA sequence: TGTGCCAGCGCTAGGGAGCAGTACGTC.

This clonotype was observed at least ten times. The chain carries TRBV11-2 and TRBJ2-4; D is perhaps TRBD2 (6 bases). Germline CDR1 reads SGHAT; CDR2 reads FQNNGV. The CDR3 has 18 amino acids. The V and J ends lost 4 bases and 8 bases respectively, with 27 bases between them. CDR3 loop: CASSYTFRWGEARDIQYF. DNA of the CDR3: TGTGCCAGCAGCTATACCTTCCGTTGGGGGGAGGCCAGGGACATTCAGTACTTC.

The table lists this clonotype with many counts. This sequence joins TRBV9 and TRBJ1-2, with D perhaps matching TRBD1 (6 bases). V lost 4 bases, J lost 4 bases, and 14 bases lay in between. The CDR3 extends over 14 amino acids. The V gene's germline CDR1 is SGDLS and CDR2 YYNGEE. The CDR3 loop is CASSKTGAIYGYTF. In DNA form, the CDR3 reads TGTGCCAGCAGCAAGACAGGAGCTATCTATGGCTACACCTTC.

This clonotype occurred many times. CDR3 in amino acids: CASSLSQGSKLFF. The CDR3 DNA sequence: TGTGCCAGCAGCTTATCACAGGGGTCAAAACTGTTTTTT. V is TRBV7-2 and J is TRBJ1-4; 7 nucleotides agree with TRBD1. With 2 bases clipped from V and 10 bases from J, the junction kept 4 bases outside the gene matches. Germline assignment: CDR1 SGHTA and CDR2 FQGNSA. The length of the CDR3 is 13 residues.

There are many counts of this clonotype. The J gene is TRBJ2-6, the V gene TRBV19, with D perhaps TRBD1 (5 bases). The CDR3 loop spans 16 amino acids. CDR1 and CDR2 (germline): LNHDA, SQIVND (reference sequence). V was cut by 3 bases and J by 0 bases, with 9 bases left in between. CDR3 DNA: TGTGCCAGTAGTATGGGGCAAGCCTCTGGGGCCAACGTCCTGACTTTC. It encodes CASSMGQASGANVLTF.

This clonotype was observed at least ten times. The chain employs TRBV29-1 and TRBJ1-2, with D possibly being TRBD1 (6 bases). The CDR3 is 15 residues long. The germline V gene encodes CDR1 SQVTM and CDR2 ANQGSEA. Deletions cut 6 bases from V and 4 bases from J, with 21 bases between. CDR3 sequence (DNA): TGCAGCGTGGGCCTGGGGGGGCGATCTCGCTATGGCTACACCTTC. It is translated as CSVGLGGRSRYGYTF.

This chain uses TRBV20-1 with TRBJ2-1; unclear D gene. V was pared by 2 bases and J by 8 bases, with 10 bases between. This CDR3 region has 12 residues. Germline assignment: CDR1 DFQATT and CDR2 SNEGSKA (reference sequence). The CDR3 DNA reads as TGCAGTGCTAGACCGTCCGGGTATGAGCAGTTCTTC. Translating it yields CSARPSGYEQFF.

This clonotype was found a few times. V and J are TRBV30 and TRBJ2-7, with 12 bases matching TRBD2. Germline V gives CDR1 GTSNPN, CDR2 SVGIG (reference sequence). The CDR3 is made up of 14 amino acids. J gave up 2 bases and V 2 bases, and 1 base lay outside the gene matches. The chain's CDR3 is CAWSPSGRAYEQYV. The CDR3 DNA reads as TGTGCCTGGAGTCCTAGCGGGAGGGCCTACGAGCAGTACGTC.

In its sample, this clonotype was seen many times. J is TRBJ2-3 and V is TRBV12-3 or TRBV12-4, with 11 positions matching TRBD2. Trimming at V came to 5 bases and at J to 1 base, leaving 2 bases not matched to a gene. The CDR3 runs to 15 residues. CDR3 DNA: TGTGCCAGCAGTCAGGGACTAGCGGGCACAGATACGCAGTATTTT. It translates to CASSQGLAGTDTQYF.

This clonotype was found many times. The chain has TRBV6-2 or TRBV6-3 and TRBJ1-6; perhaps TRBD1 as D (6 bases). Germline CDR1 is MNHEY and CDR2 is SVGEGT. CDR3 size: 20 residues. Trimming shortened V by 0 bases and J by 0 bases, and 18 bases separated the two germline ends. DNA of the CDR3: TGTGCCAGCAGTTACTCAAAATTAAAAAGGGGGTTCTCCTATAATTCACCCCTCCACTTT. Translating it yields CASSYSKLKRGFSYNSPLHF.

This clonotype was observed many times. J is TRBJ1-4 and V is TRBV4-3; TRBD1 matches 7 bases. V lost 0 bases, J lost 3 bases, and 4 bases stayed unmatched. This CDR3 contains 16 residues. Germline loops: CDR1 LGHNA, CDR2 YSLEER. Written as DNA, the CDR3 is TGCGCCAGCAGCCAAGATTTGACAGGGTCTAATGAAAAACTGTTTTTT. This codes for CASSQDLTGSNEKLFF.

This clonotype has a count of ten or more. The chain joins TRBV20-1 to TRBJ2-4; maybe TRBD1 (8 bases). Germline V gives CDR1 DFQATT, CDR2 SNEGSKA (reference sequence). The CDR3 runs to 14 residues. The CDR3 spells CSFRQGKGGDIQYF. The CDR3 DNA is TGCAGCTTTCGACAGGGGAAAGGGGGGGACATTCAGTACTTC.

This clonotype was picked up a small number of times. The chain is built from TRBV6-1 and TRBJ1-5; D is ambiguous. The V gene lost 2 bases and the J gene lost 4 bases, with 6 bases spanning the gap. The CDR3 totals 13 residues. The germline V gene encodes CDR1 MNHNS and CDR2 SASEGT. The CDR3 reads CASSEIVNQPQHF. CDR3 nucleotide sequence: TGTGCCAGCAGTGAAATCGTAAATCAGCCCCAGCATTTT.

This clonotype has at least ten counts. The chain links TRBV5-6 to TRBJ1-2; possible D gene TRBD1, 5 bases. CDR1 is SGHDT, CDR2 YYEEEE, per germline. Trimming removed 0 bases at V and 3 bases at J, with 18 bases between. CDR3 length: 17 residues. The DNA for the CDR3 is TGTGCCAGCAGCTTGGTTGGTAGGGGTCCGGGGCACTATGGCTACACCTTC. Translated: CASSLVGRGPGHYGYTF.

This clonotype was detected only a few times. The chain recombines TRBV30 with TRBJ1-1; tentatively, D is TRBD1 (5 bases). The ends were cut back, 8 bases at V and 8 bases at J, with 15 bases in the middle. CDR3 length: 11 amino acids. Germline CDR1 GTSNPN, CDR2 SVGIG (reference sequence). The CDR3 DNA reads TGTGCCCTCTCGAGGGGACTGGAAGCTTTCTTT. Protein: CALSRGLEAFF.